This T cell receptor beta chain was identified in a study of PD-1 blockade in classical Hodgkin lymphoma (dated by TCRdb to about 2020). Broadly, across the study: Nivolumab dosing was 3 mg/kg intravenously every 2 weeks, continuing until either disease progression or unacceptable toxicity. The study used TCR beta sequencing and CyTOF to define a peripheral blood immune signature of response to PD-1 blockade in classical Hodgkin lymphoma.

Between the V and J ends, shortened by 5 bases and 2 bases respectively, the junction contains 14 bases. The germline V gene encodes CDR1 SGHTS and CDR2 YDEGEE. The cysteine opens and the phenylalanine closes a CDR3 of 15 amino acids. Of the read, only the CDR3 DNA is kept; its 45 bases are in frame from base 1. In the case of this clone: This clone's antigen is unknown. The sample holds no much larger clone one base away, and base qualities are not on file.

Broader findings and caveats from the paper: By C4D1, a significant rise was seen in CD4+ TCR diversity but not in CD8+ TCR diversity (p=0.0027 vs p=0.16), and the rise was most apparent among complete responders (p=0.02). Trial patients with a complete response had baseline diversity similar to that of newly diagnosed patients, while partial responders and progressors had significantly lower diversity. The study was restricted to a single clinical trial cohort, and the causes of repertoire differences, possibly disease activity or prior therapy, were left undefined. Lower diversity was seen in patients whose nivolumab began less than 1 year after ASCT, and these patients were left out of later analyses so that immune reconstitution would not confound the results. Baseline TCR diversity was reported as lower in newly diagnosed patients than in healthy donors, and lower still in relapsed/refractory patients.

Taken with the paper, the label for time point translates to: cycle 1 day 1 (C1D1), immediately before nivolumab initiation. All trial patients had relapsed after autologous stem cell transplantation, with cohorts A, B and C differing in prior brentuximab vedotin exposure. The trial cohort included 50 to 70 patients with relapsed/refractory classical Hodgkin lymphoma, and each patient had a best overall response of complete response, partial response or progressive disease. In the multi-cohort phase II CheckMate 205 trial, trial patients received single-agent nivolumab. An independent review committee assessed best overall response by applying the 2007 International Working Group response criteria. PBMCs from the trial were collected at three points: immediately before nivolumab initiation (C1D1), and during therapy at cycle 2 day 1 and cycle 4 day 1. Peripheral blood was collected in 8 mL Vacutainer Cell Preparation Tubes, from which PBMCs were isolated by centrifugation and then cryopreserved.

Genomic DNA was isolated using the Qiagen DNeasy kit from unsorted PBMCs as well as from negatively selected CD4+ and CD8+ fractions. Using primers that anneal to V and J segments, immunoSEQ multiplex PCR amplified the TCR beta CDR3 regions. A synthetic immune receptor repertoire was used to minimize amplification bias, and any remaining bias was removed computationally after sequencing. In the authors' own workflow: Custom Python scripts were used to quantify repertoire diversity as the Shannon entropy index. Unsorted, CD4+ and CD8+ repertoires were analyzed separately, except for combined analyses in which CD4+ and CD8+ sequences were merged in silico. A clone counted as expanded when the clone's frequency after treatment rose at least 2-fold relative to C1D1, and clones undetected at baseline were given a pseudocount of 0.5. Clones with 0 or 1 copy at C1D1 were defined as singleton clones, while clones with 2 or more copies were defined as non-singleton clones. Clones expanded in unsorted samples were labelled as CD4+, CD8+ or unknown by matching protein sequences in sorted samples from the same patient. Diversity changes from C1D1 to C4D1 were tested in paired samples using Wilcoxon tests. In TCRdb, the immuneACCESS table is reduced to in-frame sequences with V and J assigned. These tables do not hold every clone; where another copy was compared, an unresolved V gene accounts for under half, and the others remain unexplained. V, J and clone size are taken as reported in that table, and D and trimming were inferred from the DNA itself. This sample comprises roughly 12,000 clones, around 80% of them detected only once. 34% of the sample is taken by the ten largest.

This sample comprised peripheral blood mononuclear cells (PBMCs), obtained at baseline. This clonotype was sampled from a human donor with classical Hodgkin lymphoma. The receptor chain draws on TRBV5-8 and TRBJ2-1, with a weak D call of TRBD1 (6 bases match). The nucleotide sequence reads TGTGCCAGCAGTACAACAGGGAGTCCCTACAATGAGCAGTTCTTC. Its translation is CASSTTGSPYNEQFF.